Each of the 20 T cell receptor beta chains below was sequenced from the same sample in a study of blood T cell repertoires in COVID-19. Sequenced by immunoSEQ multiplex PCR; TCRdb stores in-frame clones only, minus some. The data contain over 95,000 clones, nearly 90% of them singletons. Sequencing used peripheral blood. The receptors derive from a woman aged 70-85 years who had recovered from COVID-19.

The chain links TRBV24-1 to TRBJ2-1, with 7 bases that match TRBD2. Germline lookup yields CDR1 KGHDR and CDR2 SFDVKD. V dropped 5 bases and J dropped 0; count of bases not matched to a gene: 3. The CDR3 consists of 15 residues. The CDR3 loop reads CATSARTSSYNEQFF. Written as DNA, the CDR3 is TGTGCCACCAGTGCTAGGACTAGCTCCTACAATGAGCAGTTCTTC.

The CDR3 sequence: CASSLAWLAGVTDTQYF. The CDR3 coding sequence is TGTGCCAGCAGCTTAGCTTGGCTAGCGGGAGTAACAGATACGCAGTATTTT. The chain links TRBV7-9 to TRBJ2-3; 10 bases map to TRBD2. The CDR3 runs 17 residues. Germline CDR1 reads SEHNR; CDR2 reads FQNEAQ (reference sequence). After removal of 0 bases from V and 3 bases from J, the junction contained 6 bases not matched to a gene.

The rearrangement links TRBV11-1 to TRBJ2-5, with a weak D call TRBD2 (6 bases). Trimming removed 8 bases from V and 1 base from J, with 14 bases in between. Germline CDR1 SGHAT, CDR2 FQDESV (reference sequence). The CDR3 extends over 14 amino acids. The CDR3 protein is CASCKGLTQETQYF. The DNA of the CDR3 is TGTGCCAGCTGCAAGGGACTGACCCAAGAGACCCAGTACTTC. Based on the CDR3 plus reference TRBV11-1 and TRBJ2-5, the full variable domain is EAEVAQSPRYKITEKSQAVAFWCDPISGHATLYWYRQILGQGPELLVQFQDESVVDDSQLPKDRFSAERLKGVDSTLKIQPAELGDSAMYLCASCKGLTQETQYFGPGTRLLVL.

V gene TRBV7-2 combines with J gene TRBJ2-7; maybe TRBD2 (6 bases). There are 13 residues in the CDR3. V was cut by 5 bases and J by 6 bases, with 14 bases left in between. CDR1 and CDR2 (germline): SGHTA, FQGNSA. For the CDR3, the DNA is TGTGCCAGCAGCCCGAGACTAGACACCGAGCAGTACTTC. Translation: CASSPRLDTEQYF.

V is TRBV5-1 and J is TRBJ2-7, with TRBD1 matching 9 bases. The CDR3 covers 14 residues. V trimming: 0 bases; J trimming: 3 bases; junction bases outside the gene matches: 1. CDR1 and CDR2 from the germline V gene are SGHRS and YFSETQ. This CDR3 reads CASSLEGQGYEQYF. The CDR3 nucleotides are TGCGCCAGCAGCTTGGAGGGACAGGGCTACGAGCAGTACTTC.

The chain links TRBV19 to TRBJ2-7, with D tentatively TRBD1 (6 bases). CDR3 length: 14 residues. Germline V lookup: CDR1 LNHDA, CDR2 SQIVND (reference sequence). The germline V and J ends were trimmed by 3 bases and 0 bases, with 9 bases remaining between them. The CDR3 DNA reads TGTGCCAGTAGTATTGGCAGGGGCTCCTACGAGCAGTACTTC. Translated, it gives CASSIGRGSYEQYF.

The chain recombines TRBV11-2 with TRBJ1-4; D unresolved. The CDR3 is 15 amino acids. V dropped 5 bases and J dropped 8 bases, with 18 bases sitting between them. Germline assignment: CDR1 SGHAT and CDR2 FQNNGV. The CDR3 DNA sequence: TGTGCCAGCAGCAGAGGGCACCAATTGGGGGAAAAACTGTTTTTT. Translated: CASSRGHQLGEKLFF.

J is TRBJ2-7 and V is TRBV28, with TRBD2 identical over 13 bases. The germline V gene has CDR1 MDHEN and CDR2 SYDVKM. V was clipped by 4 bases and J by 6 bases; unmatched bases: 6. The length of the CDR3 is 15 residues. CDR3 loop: CASSSRRLAGGEQYF. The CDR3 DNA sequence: TGTGCCAGCAGTTCCCGGAGACTAGCGGGAGGCGAGCAGTACTTC.

Written as DNA, the CDR3 is TGTGCCAGCAGGCGGACAGAATACAATGAGCAGTTCTTC. Encoded protein: CASRRTEYNEQFF. The chain combines TRBV28 with TRBJ2-1, with D perhaps matching TRBD1 (6 bases). From germline, CDR1 is MDHEN and CDR2 SYDVKM. V was trimmed by 6 bases and J by 4 bases, leaving 10 bases between them. This CDR3 has 13 amino acids.

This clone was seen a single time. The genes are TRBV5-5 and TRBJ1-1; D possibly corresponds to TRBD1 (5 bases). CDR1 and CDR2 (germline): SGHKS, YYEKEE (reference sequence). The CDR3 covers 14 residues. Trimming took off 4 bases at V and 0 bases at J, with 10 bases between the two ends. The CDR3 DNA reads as TGTGCCAGCAGCATCCAGGGAATGAACACTGAAGCTTTCTTT. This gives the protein CASSIQGMNTEAFF. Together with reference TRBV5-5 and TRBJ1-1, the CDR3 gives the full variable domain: DAGVTQSPTHLIKTRGQQVTLRCSPISGHKSVSWYQQVLGQGPQFIFQYYEKEERGRGNFPDRFSARQFPNYSSELNVNALLLGDSALYLCASSIQGMNTEAFFGQGTRLTVV.

The CDR3 reads CASDPGRGNTEAFF. Here the CDR3 DNA reads TGTGCCAGCGACCCCGGCCGAGGTAACACTGAAGCTTTCTTT. This chain links TRBV10-3 with TRBJ1-1, with D unresolved. CDR1 is ENHRY and CDR2 is SYGVKD in the germline V gene. V shed 10 bases and J shed 2 bases, with 17 bases lying between them. The CDR3 length is 14 residues.

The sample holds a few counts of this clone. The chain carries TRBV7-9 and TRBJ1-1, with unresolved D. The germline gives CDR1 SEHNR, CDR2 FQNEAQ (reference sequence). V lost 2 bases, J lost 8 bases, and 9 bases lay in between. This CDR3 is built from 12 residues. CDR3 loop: CASSLYGREAFF. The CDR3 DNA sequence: TGTGCCAGCAGCTTATACGGGAGAGAAGCTTTCTTT. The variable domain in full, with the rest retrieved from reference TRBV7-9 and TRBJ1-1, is DTGVSQNPRHKITKRGQNVTFRCDPISEHNRLYWYRQTLGQGPEFLTYFQNEAQLEKSRLLSDRFSAERPKGSFSTLEIQRTEQGDSAMYLCASSLYGREAFFGQGTRLTVV.

The CDR3 here is CASSYRGGMYGYTF. The CDR3 DNA sequence: TGTGCCAGCAGTTACAGGGGAGGAATGTATGGCTACACCTTC. V is TRBV5-4 and J is TRBJ1-2; TRBD1 matches 7 bases. Germline V lookup: CDR1 SGHNT, CDR2 YYREEE (reference sequence). V lost 5 bases to trimming and J lost 5 bases; unmatched junction nucleotides: 9. This CDR3 region has 14 residues.

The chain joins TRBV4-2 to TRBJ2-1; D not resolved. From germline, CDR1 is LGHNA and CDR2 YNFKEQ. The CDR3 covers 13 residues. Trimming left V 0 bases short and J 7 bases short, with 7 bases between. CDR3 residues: CASSQENLNEQFF. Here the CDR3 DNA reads TGTGCCAGCAGCCAAGAAAATTTAAATGAGCAGTTCTTC.

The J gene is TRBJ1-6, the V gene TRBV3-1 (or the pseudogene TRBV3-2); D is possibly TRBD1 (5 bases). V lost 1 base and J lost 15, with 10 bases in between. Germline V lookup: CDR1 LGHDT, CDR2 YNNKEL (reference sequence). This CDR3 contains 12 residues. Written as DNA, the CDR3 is TGTGCCAGCAGCCAAGCCCAGGGTCACCTCCACTTT. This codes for CASSQAQGHLHF.

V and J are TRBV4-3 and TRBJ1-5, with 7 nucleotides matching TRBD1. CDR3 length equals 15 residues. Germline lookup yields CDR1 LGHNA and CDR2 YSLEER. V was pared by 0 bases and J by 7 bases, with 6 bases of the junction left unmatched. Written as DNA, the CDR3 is TGCGCCAGCAGCCAAGACCCCACAGGGGCACAGCCCCAGCATTTT. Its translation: CASSQDPTGAQPQHF.

The CDR3 coding sequence is TGTGCCAGCAGTTTAGGACTACCGAACACTGAAGCTTTCTTT. Translating it yields CASSLGLPNTEAFF. The chain joins TRBV28 to TRBJ1-1; D is unclear. V lost 2 bases and J 1 base, leaving 8 bases between the germline ends. The CDR3 spans 14 residues. Germline loops: CDR1 MDHEN, CDR2 SYDVKM.

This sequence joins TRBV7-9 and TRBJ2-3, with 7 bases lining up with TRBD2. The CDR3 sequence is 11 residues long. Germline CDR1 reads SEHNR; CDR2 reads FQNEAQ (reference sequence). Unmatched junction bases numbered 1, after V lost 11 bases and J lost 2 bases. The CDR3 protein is CAAGVTDTQYF. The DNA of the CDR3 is TGTGCCGCGGGGGTCACAGATACGCAGTATTTT.

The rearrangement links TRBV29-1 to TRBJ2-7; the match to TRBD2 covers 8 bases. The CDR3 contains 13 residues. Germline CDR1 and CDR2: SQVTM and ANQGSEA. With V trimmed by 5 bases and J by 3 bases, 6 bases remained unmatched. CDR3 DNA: TGCAGCGTTTGGTTGCGGGGGGACTACGAGCAGTACTTC. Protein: CSVWLRGDYEQYF.

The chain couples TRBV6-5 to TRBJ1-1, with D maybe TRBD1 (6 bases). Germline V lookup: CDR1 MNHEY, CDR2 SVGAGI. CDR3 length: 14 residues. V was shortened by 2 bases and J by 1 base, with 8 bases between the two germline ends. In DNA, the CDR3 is TGTGCCAGCAGTTACGGGGGACAGAACACTGAAGCTTTCTTT. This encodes CASSYGGQNTEAFF.